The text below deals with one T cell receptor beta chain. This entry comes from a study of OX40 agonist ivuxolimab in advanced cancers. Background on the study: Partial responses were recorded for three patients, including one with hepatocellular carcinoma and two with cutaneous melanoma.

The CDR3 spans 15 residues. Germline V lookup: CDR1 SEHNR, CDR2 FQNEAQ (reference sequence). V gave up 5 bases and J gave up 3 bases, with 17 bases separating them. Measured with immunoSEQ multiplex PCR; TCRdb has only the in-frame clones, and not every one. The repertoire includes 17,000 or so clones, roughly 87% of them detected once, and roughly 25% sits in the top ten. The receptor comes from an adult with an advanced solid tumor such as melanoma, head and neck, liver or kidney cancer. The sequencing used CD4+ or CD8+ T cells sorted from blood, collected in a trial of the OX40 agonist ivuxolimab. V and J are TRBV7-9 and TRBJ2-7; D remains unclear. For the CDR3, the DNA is TGTGCCAGCAGCCCCCACGGCCAATACCGCTACGAGCAGTACTTC. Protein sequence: CASSPHGQYRYEQYF.